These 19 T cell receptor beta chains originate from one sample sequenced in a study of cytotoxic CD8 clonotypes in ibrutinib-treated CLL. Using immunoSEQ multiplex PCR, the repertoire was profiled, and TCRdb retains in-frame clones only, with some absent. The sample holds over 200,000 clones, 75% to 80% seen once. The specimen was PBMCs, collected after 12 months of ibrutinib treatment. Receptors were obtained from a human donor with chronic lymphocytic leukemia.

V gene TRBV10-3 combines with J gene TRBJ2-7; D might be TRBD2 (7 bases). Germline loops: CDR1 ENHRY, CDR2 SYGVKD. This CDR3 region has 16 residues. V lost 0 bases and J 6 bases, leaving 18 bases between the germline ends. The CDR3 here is CAISESRWGGLGEQYF. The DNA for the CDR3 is TGTGCCATCAGTGAGTCTAGGTGGGGGGGGCTCGGCGAGCAGTACTTC.

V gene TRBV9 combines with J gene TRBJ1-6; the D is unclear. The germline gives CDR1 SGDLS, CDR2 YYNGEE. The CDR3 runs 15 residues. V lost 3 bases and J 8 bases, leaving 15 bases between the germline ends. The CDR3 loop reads CASSASGPVDSPLHF. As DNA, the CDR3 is TGTGCCAGCAGCGCGTCCGGGCCAGTTGATTCACCCCTCCACTTT.

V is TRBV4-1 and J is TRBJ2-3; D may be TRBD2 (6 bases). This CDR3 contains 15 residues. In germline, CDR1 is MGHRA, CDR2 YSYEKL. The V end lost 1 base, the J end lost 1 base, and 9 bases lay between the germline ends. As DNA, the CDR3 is TGCGCCAGCAGCCAAGGGAGGGACCGCACAGATACGCAGTATTTT. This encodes CASSQGRDRTDTQYF.

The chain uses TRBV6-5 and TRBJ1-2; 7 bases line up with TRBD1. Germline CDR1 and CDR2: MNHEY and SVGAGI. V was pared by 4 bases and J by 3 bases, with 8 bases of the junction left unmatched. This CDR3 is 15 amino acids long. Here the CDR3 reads CASSSPGTADYGYTF. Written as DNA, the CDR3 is TGTGCCAGCAGTTCCCCCGGGACAGCCGACTATGGCTACACCTTC.

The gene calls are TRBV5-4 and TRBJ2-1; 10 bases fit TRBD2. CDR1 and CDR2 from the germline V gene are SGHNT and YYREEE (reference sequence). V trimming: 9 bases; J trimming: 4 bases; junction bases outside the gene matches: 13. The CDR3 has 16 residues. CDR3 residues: CATKKPAGGPYNEQFF. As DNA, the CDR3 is TGTGCCACCAAGAAGCCAGCGGGAGGGCCTTACAATGAGCAGTTCTTC.

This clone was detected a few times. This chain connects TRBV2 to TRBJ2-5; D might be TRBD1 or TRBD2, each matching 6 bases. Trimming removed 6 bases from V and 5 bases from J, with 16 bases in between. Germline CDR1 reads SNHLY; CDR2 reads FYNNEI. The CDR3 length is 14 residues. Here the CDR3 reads CASSPRGGYETQYF. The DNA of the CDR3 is TGTGCCAGCAGCCCACGAGGGGGGTATGAGACCCAGTACTTC.

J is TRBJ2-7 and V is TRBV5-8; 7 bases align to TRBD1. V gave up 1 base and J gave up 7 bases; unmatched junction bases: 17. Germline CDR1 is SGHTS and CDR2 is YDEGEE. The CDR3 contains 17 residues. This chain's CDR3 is CASSLWGQQGPRGEQYF. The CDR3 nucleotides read TGTGCCAGCAGCTTGTGGGGGCAACAGGGGCCGCGTGGGGAGCAGTACTTC.

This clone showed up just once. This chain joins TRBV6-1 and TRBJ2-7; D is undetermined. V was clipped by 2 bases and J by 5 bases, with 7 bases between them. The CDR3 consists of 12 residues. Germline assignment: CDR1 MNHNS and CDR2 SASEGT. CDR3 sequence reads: CASSEHKNEQYF. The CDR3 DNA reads TGTGCCAGCAGTGAACATAAGAACGAGCAGTACTTC.

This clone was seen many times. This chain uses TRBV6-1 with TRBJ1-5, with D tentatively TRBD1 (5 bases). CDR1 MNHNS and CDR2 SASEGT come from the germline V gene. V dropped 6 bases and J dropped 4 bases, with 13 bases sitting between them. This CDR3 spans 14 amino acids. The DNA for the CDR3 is TGTGCCAGCAGCGACGGGGCAGAGAATCAGCCCCAGCATTTT. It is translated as CASSDGAENQPQHF.

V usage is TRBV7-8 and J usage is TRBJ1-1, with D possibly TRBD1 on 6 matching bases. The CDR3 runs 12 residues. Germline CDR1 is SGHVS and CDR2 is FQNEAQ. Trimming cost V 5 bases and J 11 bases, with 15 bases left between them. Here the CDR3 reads CASSPPGAGAFF. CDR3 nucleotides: TGTGCCAGCAGCCCACCGGGGGCGGGGGCTTTCTTT.

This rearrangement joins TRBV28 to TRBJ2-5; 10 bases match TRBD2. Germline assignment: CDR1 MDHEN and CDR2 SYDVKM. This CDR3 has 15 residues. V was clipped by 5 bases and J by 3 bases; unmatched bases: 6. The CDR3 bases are TGTGCCAGCAGTCGAGGACTAGCGGCAAAAGAGACCCAGTACTTC. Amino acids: CASSRGLAAKETQYF.

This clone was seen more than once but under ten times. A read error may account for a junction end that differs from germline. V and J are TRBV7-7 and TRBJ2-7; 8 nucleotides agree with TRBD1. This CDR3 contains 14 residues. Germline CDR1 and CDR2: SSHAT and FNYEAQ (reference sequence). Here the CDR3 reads CASSPGTGAYEQYF. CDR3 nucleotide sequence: TGTGCTAGCAGCCCCGGGACAGGAGCCTACGAGCAGTACTTC. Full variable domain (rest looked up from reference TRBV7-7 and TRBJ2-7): GAGVSQSPRYKVTKRGQDVTLRCDPISSHATLYWYQQALGQGPEFLTYFNYEAQPDKSGLPSDRFSAERPEGSISTLTIQRTEQRDSAMYRCASSPGTGAYEQYFGPGTRLTVT.

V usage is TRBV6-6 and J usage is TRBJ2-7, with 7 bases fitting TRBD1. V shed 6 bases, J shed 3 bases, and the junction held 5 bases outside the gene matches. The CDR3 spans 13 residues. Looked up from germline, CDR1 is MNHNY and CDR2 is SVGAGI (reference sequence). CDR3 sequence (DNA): TGTGCCAGCAGCAGGGACAGTCTCTACGAGCAGTACTTC. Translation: CASSRDSLYEQYF.

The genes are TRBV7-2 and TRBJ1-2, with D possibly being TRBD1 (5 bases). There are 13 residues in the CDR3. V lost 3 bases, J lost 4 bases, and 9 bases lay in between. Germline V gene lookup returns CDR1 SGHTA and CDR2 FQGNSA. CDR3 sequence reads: CASSFLGAYGYTF. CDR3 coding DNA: TGTGCCAGCAGCTTTCTCGGGGCCTATGGCTACACCTTC.

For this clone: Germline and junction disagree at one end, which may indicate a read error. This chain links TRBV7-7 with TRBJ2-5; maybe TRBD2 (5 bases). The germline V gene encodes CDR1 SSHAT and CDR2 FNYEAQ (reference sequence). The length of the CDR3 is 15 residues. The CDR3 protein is CASSFAGEGRGTQYF. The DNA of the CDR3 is TGTGCTAGCAGCTTTGCCGGTGAGGGCCGGGGGACCCAGTACTTC.

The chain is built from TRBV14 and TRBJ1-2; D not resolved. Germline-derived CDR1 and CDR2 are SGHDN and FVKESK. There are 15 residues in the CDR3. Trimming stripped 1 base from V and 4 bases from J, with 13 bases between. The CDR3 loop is CASSQGGSGLYGYTF. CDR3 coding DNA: TGTGCCAGCAGCCAAGGAGGATCGGGCCTCTATGGCTACACCTTC.

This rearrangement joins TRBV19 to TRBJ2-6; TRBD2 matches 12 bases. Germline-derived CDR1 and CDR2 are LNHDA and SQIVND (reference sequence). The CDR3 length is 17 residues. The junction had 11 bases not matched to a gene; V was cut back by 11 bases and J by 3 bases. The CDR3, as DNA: TGTGCCTCGGAGAAAACTAGCGGGAGGATTGGGGCCAACGTCCTGACTTTC. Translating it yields CASEKTSGRIGANVLTF.

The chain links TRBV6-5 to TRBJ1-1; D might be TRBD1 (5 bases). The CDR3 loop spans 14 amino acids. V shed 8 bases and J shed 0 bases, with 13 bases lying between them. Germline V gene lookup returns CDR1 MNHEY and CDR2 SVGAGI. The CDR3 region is CASLSPGMNTEAFF. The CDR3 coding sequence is TGTGCCAGCTTATCCCCAGGGATGAACACTGAAGCTTTCTTT.

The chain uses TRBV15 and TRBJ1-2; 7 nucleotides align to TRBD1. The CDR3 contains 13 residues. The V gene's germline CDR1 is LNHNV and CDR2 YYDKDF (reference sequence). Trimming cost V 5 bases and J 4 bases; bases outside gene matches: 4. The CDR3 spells CATSLGDSYGYTF. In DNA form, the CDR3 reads TGTGCCACCAGCCTAGGGGACAGCTATGGCTACACCTTC.